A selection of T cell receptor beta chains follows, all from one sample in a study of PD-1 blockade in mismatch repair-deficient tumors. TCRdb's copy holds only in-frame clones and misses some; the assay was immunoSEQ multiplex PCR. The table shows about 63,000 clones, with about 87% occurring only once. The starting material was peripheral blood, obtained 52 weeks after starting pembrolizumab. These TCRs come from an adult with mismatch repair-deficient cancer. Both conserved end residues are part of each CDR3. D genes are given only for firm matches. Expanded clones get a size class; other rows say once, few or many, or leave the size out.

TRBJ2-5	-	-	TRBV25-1	CASSELRGGWETQYF	TGTGCCAGCAGTGAACTAAGGGGCGGATGGGAGACCCAGTACTTC
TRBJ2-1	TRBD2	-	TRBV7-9	CASSRQREDNEQFF	TGTGCCAGCAGCCGACAGCGGGAGGACAATGAGCAGTTCTTC
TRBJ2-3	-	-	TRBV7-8	CASSPWGSFTDTQYF	TGTGCCAGCAGCCCATGGGGGTCCTTCACAGATACGCAGTATTTT
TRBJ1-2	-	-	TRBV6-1	CASSVGSHHANYGYTF	TGTGCCAGCAGTGTAGGAAGTCACCATGCTAACTATGGCTACACCTTC
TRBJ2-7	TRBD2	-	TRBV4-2	CASSQWTSGAQYEQYF	TGTGCCAGCAGCCAATGGACTAGCGGAGCGCAGTACGAGCAGTACTTC
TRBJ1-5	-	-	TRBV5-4	CASSLAFNQPQHF	TGTGCCAGCAGCTTGGCCTTCAATCAGCCCCAGCATTTT
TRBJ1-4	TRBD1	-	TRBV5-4	CASSSLRQGAEKLFF	TGTGCCAGCAGCTCCCTACGACAGGGGGCCGAAAAACTGTTTTTT
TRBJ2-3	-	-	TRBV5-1	CASSLMGGTSPDTQYF	TGCGCCAGCAGCTTAATGGGCGGGACTTCCCCAGATACGCAGTATTTT
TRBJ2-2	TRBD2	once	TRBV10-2	CASSGGRGANYANTGELFF	TGCGCCAGCAGTGGAGGGCGGGGGGCCAATTACGCGAACACCGGGGAGCTGTTTTTT
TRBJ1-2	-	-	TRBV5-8	CASSLDLARVASYTF	TGTGCCAGCAGCTTGGATTTGGCCAGGGTGGCAAGCTACACCTTC
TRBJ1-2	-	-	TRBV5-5	CASSFLGVNYGYTF	TGTGCCAGCAGCTTTCTAGGGGTCAACTATGGCTACACCTTC
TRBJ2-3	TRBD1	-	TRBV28	CASTQQGDTDTQYF	TGTGCCAGCACGCAACAGGGGGACACAGATACGCAGTATTTT
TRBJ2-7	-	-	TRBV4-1	CASSQDRSSSYEQYF	TGCGCCAGCAGCCAAGATCGTAGTAGCTCCTACGAGCAGTACTTC
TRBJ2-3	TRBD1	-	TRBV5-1	CASSFQGVGTDTQYF	TGCGCCAGCAGCTTCCAGGGGGTGGGCACAGATACGCAGTATTTT
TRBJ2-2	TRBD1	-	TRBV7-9	CASSFPGQGAGGELFF	TGTGCCAGCAGCTTCCCAGGACAGGGGGCAGGCGGGGAGCTGTTTTTT
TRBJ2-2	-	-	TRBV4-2	CASSQGRGTGTGELFF	TGTGCCAGCAGCCAGGGCAGGGGCACAGGGACCGGGGAGCTGTTTTTT
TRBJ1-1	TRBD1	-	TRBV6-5	CASSQRDSTTEAFF	TGTGCCAGCAGTCAACGGGACAGCACCACTGAAGCTTTCTTT
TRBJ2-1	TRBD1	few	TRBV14	CASSQDRVGGNTAVLWHNEQFF	TGTGCCAGCAGCCAAGATCGGGTAGGGGGCAACACGGCGGTCTTATGGCACAATGAGCAGTTCTTC
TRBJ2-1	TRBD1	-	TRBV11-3	CASSFRERTGGGNEQFF	TGTGCCAGCAGCTTCAGAGAGCGGACAGGGGGCGGGAATGAGCAGTTCTTC
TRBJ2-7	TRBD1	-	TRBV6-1	CASKPTGGKYEQYF	TGTGCCAGCAAGCCGACAGGGGGCAAATACGAGCAGTACTTC
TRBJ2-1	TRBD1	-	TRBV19	CASSIDGTAYNEQFF	TGTGCCAGTAGTATCGACGGGACAGCTTACAATGAGCAGTTCTTC
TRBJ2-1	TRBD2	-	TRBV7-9	CASSPGTSSNEQFF	TGTGCCAGCAGCCCCGGGACTAGCAGCAATGAGCAGTTCTTC
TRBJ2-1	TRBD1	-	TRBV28	CASSLMPGGRKYNEQFF	TGTGCCAGCAGTTTAATGCCAGGGGGAAGAAAATACAATGAGCAGTTCTTC
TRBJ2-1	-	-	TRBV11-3	CASSLGVYNEQFF	TGTGCCAGCAGCTTAGGGGTCTACAATGAGCAGTTCTTC
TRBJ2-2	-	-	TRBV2	CASMSGVDTGELFF	TGTGCCAGCATGTCGGGAGTGGACACCGGGGAGCTGTTTTTT
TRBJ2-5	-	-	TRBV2	CASSDLDPQYF	TGTGCCAGCAGTGACTTGGATCCCCAGTACTTC
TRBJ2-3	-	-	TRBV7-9	CASTGGVITDTQYF	TGTGCCAGCACCGGCGGGGTTATCACAGATACGCAGTATTTT
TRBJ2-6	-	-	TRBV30	CAWCRRGPPGANVLTF	TGTGCCTGGTGCCGCAGGGGACCCCCTGGGGCCAACGTCCTGACTTTC
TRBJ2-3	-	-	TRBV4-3	CASSQAWGSTDTQYF	TGCGCCAGCAGCCAAGCTTGGGGAAGTACAGATACGCAGTATTTT
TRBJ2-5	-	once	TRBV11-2	CASSARSGWKETQYF	TGTGCCAGCAGCGCCCGGAGCGGGTGGAAAGAGACCCAGTACTTC
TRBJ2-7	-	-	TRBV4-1	CASSQTVSYEQYF	TGCGCCAGCAGCCAAACGGTCTCCTACGAGCAGTACTTC